The 14 T cell receptor beta chains below were found in one sample sequenced in a study of beta chain features in type 1 diabetes. Every isolated RNA sample was fully reverse transcribed, so sequencing captured expressed TCRB transcripts. This table comes from immunoSEQ multiplex PCR, and its TCRdb copy is limited to in-frame clones, with some not included. The data contain about half a million clones, roughly 30% of them singletons. Sequencing was carried out using naive CD4+ T cells from blood. Receptors originate from a young man in good health.

The table lists this clone with a few counts. This chain joins TRBV10-3 and TRBJ1-2; 7 bases fit TRBD1. CDR1 is ENHRY and CDR2 is SYGVKD in the germline V gene. The trim removed 11 bases at V and 8 bases at J, leaving 8 bases unmatched. The CDR3 sequence is 11 residues long. CDR3 protein: CASQGGGGYTF. As DNA, the CDR3 is TGTGCCTCCCAAGGGGGCGGAGGCTACACCTTC.

The table lists this clone with a few counts. This chain uses TRBV30 with TRBJ1-3; weak D call: TRBD1 (6 bases). Per germline, CDR1 GTSNPN and CDR2 SVGIG (reference sequence). The CDR3 runs 13 residues. Trimming took 3 bases from V and 3 from J, leaving 9 bases between them. CDR3 in amino acids: CAWRPTGGNTIYF. The CDR3 coding sequence is TGTGCCTGGAGACCGACAGGTGGAAACACCATATATTTT.

The genes are TRBV7-2 and TRBJ2-7, with 7 bases fitting TRBD1. The CDR3 loop spans 13 amino acids. V trimming: 6 bases; J trimming: 3 bases; junction bases outside the gene matches: 5. Per germline, CDR1 SGHTA and CDR2 FQGNSA. This CDR3 is CASRQTGSYEQYF. CDR3 nucleotide sequence: TGTGCCAGCAGGCAGACAGGGAGCTACGAGCAGTACTTC.

Remarks on this clone: Other nucleotide sequences in the sample specify the same CDR3. The V gene is TRBV18, the J gene TRBJ1-2; 8 positions agree with TRBD1. Per the germline V gene, CDR1 is KGHSH and CDR2 is LQKENI. V was clipped by 3 bases and J by 3 bases; unmatched bases: 0. The length of the CDR3 is 13 residues. For the CDR3, the DNA is TGTGCCAGCTCACCGACAGGGGACTATGGCTACACCTTC. Translated, it gives CASSPTGDYGYTF.

The CDR3 nucleotides are TGTGCCAGCAGCACAGGGCCCTCAACTAATGAAAAACTGTTTTTT. This sequence encodes CASSTGPSTNEKLFF. The V gene is TRBV11-1, the J gene TRBJ1-4; the D gene is possibly TRBD1 (6 bases). The V gene's germline CDR1 is SGHAT and CDR2 FQDESV (reference sequence). Trimming left V 5 bases short and J 0 bases short, with 10 bases between. The CDR3 runs 15 residues. The full variable domain, its missing parts supplied by reference TRBV11-1 and TRBJ1-4, is EAEVAQSPRYKITEKSQAVAFWCDPISGHATLYWYRQILGQGPELLVQFQDESVVDDSQLPKDRFSAERLKGVDSTLKIQPAELGDSAMYLCASSTGPSTNEKLFFGSGTQLSVL.

This clone was picked up a small number of times. Other nucleotide sequences from this sample produce the same CDR3. The gene calls are TRBV25-1 and TRBJ2-3; D gene ambiguous. Trimming left V 6 bases short and J 0 bases short, with 4 bases between. In germline, CDR1 is MGHDK, CDR2 SYGVNS. CDR3 length equals 12 residues. The CDR3 reads CASRGSTDTQYF. In DNA form, the CDR3 reads TGTGCCAGCAGGGGTAGCACAGATACGCAGTATTTT.

This chain joins TRBV6-1 and TRBJ2-3, with D possibly TRBD2 on 6 matching bases. V was trimmed by 0 bases and J by 6 bases, leaving 16 bases between them. Germline V gene data show CDR1 as MNHNS and CDR2 as SASEGT. The CDR3 is made up of 16 amino acids. The CDR3 loop is CASSEAALTSRDTQYF. The CDR3 coding sequence is TGTGCCAGCAGTGAAGCCGCCCTGACTAGTAGGGATACGCAGTATTTT.

The chain joins TRBV7-9 to TRBJ2-4; D may be TRBD1 (6 bases). V gave up 7 bases and J gave up 8 bases, with 18 bases separating them. Per the germline V gene, CDR1 is SEHNR and CDR2 is FQNEAQ (reference sequence). The CDR3 spans 14 residues. In DNA, the CDR3 is TGTGCCAGCACCCCAGGCCCCGAGGGGGACATTCAGTACTTC. This encodes CASTPGPEGDIQYF.

This chain uses TRBV16 with TRBJ1-3; TRBD1 aligns across 8 bases. This CDR3 comprises 16 residues. In germline, CDR1 is KGHSY, CDR2 FQNENV. V was clipped by 6 bases and J by 5 bases; unmatched bases: 12. The CDR3 sequence is CASSPVGTGLRNTIYF. The CDR3 DNA sequence: TGTGCCAGCAGTCCAGTCGGGACAGGCCTTCGAAACACCATATATTTT.

The chain links TRBV6-5 to TRBJ2-3; 7 bases are a match to TRBD2. The CDR3 loop spans 11 amino acids. V shed 8 bases and J 6 bases; nucleotides not matched to a gene: 2. CDR1 MNHEY and CDR2 SVGAGI come from the germline V gene. Here the CDR3 reads CASGREDTQYF. The CDR3 coding sequence is TGTGCCAGCGGGAGGGAGGATACGCAGTATTTT.

This clone was observed a few times. The CDR3 reads CAWSVGLAGANEQFF. DNA for the CDR3: TGTGCCTGGAGTGTTGGTCTAGCGGGGGCCAATGAGCAGTTCTTC. This chain uses TRBV30 with TRBJ2-1, with TRBD2 matching 10 bases. Germline lookup yields CDR1 GTSNPN and CDR2 SVGIG (reference sequence). The trim removed 0 bases at V and 6 bases at J, leaving 5 bases unmatched. This CDR3 contains 15 residues. Together with reference TRBV30 and TRBJ2-1, the CDR3 gives the full variable domain: SQTIHQWPATLVQPVGSPLSLECTVEGTSNPNLYWYRQAAGRGLQLLFYSVGIGQISSEVPQNLSASRPQDRQFILSSKKLLLSDSGFYLCAWSVGLAGANEQFFGPGTRLTVL.

This clone was counted between two and nine times. The CDR3 reads CASSLLSGRETDTQYF. CDR3 DNA sequence: TGTGCCAGCAGCTTACTAAGCGGGAGAGAAACAGATACGCAGTATTTT. The V and J genes are TRBV7-8 and TRBJ2-3; 8 bases agree with TRBD2. Germline lookup yields CDR1 SGHVS and CDR2 FQNEAQ. V shed 2 bases, J shed 3 bases, and the junction held 7 bases outside the gene matches. This CDR3 is built from 16 residues.

As concerns this clone: Other DNA sequences in the sample encode the same CDR3. This chain connects TRBV7-9 to TRBJ2-7; D perhaps matches TRBD2 (6 bases). The CDR3 sequence is 13 residues long. V dropped 3 bases and J dropped 2 bases, with 8 bases sitting between them. The germline gives CDR1 SEHNR, CDR2 FQNEAQ (reference sequence). The CDR3 sequence: CASSLGLAYEQYF. The CDR3 region has the DNA TGTGCCAGCAGCTTGGGACTGGCCTACGAGCAGTACTTC.

The chain carries TRBV9 and TRBJ2-1, with a tentative D call TRBD2 (5 bases). Germline loops: CDR1 SGDLS, CDR2 YYNGEE. The ends were cut back, 5 bases at V and 3 bases at J, with 6 bases in the middle. The CDR3 has 12 amino acids. CDR3: CASSAGYNEQFF. Written as DNA, the CDR3 is TGTGCCAGCAGTGCGGGCTACAATGAGCAGTTCTTC.